One and the same sample provided the 25 T cell receptor beta chains below, sequenced in a study of cytomegalovirus exposure and HLA in healthy donors. The PCR made use of 60 Vbeta and 13 Jbeta primers. Clones were sequenced by immunoSEQ multiplex PCR, and TCRdb holds only the in-frame ones, with some missing. The sample holds under 130,000 clones, 79% seen once. Specimen: PBMCs. Receptors were obtained from a woman in her forties in good health and CMV-seronegative.

The chain carries TRBV5-6 and TRBJ2-5, with 13 positions matching TRBD2. The trim removed 2 bases at V and 1 base at J, leaving 2 bases unmatched. The CDR3 contains 16 residues. Germline lookup yields CDR1 SGHDT and CDR2 YYEEEE. CDR3 residues: CASSLTSGRAQETQYF. CDR3 sequence (DNA): TGTGCCAGCAGCTTAACTAGCGGGAGGGCCCAAGAGACCCAGTACTTC. The entire variable domain, with the rest obtained from reference TRBV5-6 and TRBJ2-5, is as follows: DAGVTQSPTHLIKTRGQQVTLRCSPKSGHDTVSWYQQALGQGPQFIFQYYEEEERQRGNFPDRFSGHQFPNYSSELNVNALLLGDSALYLCASSLTSGRAQETQYFGPGTRLLVL.

This clone was counted a few times. The chain links TRBV6-5 to TRBJ2-3, with 9 bases aligning to TRBD2. Germline V CDR1 and CDR2: MNHEY, SVGAGI. This CDR3 spans 14 amino acids. V lost 6 bases, J lost 3 bases, and 4 bases stayed unmatched. Here the CDR3 DNA reads TGTGCCAGCAGCCCTAGCGGGGTGACAGATACGCAGTATTTT. Its translation: CASSPSGVTDTQYF.

The rearrangement links TRBV9 to TRBJ2-1; 8 positions agree with TRBD1. Germline CDR1 reads SGDLS; CDR2 reads YYNGEE. This CDR3 contains 15 residues. Trimming removed 5 bases from V and 6 bases from J; junction bases left unmatched: 10. CDR3 nucleotide sequence: TGTGCCAGCAGTTACGGACAGGGCTCTTGCAATGAGCAGTTCTTC. Its protein product is CASSYGQGSCNEQFF.

On this clone: Other DNA sequences in the same sample also yield this CDR3. This rearrangement joins TRBV5-4 to TRBJ2-7; maybe TRBD1 (6 bases). This CDR3 is 14 amino acids long. Germline V CDR1 and CDR2: SGHNT, YYREEE (reference sequence). V was cut by 1 base and J by 2 bases, with 10 bases left in between. CDR3 sequence (DNA): TGTGCCAGCAGCTTGTCAGGGGTTACCTACGAGCAGTACTTC. This translates into CASSLSGVTYEQYF.

The table lists this clone with a few counts. The chain recombines TRBV5-6 with TRBJ1-2; 12 positions match TRBD1. The CDR3 sequence is 15 residues long. The germline V gene has CDR1 SGHDT and CDR2 YYEEEE. V was pared by 0 bases and J by 8 bases, with 5 bases of the junction left unmatched. This CDR3 is CASSLVGQGAEGYTF. For the CDR3, the DNA is TGTGCCAGCAGCTTGGTGGGACAGGGGGCGGAGGGCTACACCTTC.

The J gene is TRBJ1-1, the V gene TRBV11-2; weak D call: TRBD1 (5 bases). CDR1 SGHAT and CDR2 FQNNGV come from the germline V gene. The CDR3 runs to 14 residues. The V end was cut by 6 bases, the J end by 1 base, with 12 bases between. The DNA of the CDR3 is TGTGCCAGCAGGACAGTTAAGGGGAACACTGAAGCTTTCTTT. It codes for CASRTVKGNTEAFF. The entire variable domain, with the rest obtained from reference TRBV11-2 and TRBJ1-1, is as follows: EAGVAQSPRYKIIEKRQSVAFWCNPISGHATLYWYQQILGQGPKLLIQFQNNGVVDDSQLPKDRFSAERLKGVDSTLKIQPAKLEDSAVYLCASRTVKGNTEAFFGQGTRLTVV.

Remarks on this clone: The junction differs from germline at one of its ends, possibly a read error. The V gene is TRBV13, the J gene TRBJ2-7, with a possible D match to TRBD1 (5 bases). The CDR3 loop spans 12 amino acids. Germline CDR1 and CDR2: PRHDT and FYEKMQ (reference sequence). CDR3: CASSLSGALPDF. The CDR3 nucleotides are TGTGCCAGCAGCTTATCTGGGGCCCTCCCGGACTTC.

The chain joins TRBV6-5 to TRBJ2-7, with 8 bases lining up with TRBD1. The germline gives CDR1 MNHEY, CDR2 SVGAGI. The ends lost 5 bases at V and 3 bases at J; junction bases unmatched: 3. The CDR3 contains 13 residues. The CDR3 sequence is CASSLGTGYEQYF. The CDR3, as DNA: TGTGCCAGCAGTCTGGGGACAGGCTACGAGCAGTACTTC.

The chain employs TRBV7-9 and TRBJ2-2; 9 positions agree with TRBD1. The CDR3 runs to 17 residues. Germline lookup yields CDR1 SEHNR and CDR2 FQNEAQ (reference sequence). V lost 5 bases and J lost 6; bases outside the gene matches: 13. CDR3 amino acids: CASSAPWDRAWAGELFF. The CDR3 DNA follows: TGTGCCAGCAGCGCGCCTTGGGACAGGGCTTGGGCCGGGGAGCTGTTTTTT.

The rearrangement links TRBV4-2 to TRBJ2-7; TRBD2 agrees at 10 bases. This CDR3 contains 16 residues. Germline-derived CDR1 and CDR2 are LGHNA and YNFKEQ. Germline trimming cut 4 bases from V and 7 bases from J; bases unmatched to any gene: 13. CDR3 in DNA: TGTGCCAGCAGCCCAGACGCTCTAGCGGGAGCCGGGGAGCAGTACTTC. Translation: CASSPDALAGAGEQYF.

The V gene is TRBV4-3, the J gene TRBJ2-1; the match to TRBD2 covers 7 bases. The CDR3 consists of 18 residues. Germline trimming cut 0 bases from V and 7 bases from J; bases unmatched to any gene: 15. Germline CDR1 and CDR2: LGHNA and YSLEER. CDR3 nucleotides: TGCGCCAGCAGCCAAGATGTGGGGCTAGCGGTCGGGAGGAATGAGCAGTTCTTC. Translating it yields CASSQDVGLAVGRNEQFF.

The chain recombines TRBV7-2 with TRBJ1-1; perhaps TRBD1 as D (5 bases). Deletions cut 2 bases from V and 8 bases from J, with 9 bases between. This CDR3 has 12 amino acids. Germline loops: CDR1 SGHTA, CDR2 FQGNSA. CDR3 nucleotides: TGTGCCAGCAGCTTACAGGGAAGCGAAGCTTTCTTT. Amino acids: CASSLQGSEAFF.

The chain couples TRBV30 to TRBJ2-7; 7 bases match TRBD1. Germline V gene sequence: CDR1 GTSNPN, CDR2 SVGIG (reference sequence). Germline trimming cut 1 base from V and 0 bases from J; bases unmatched to any gene: 3. The CDR3 is 14 residues long. For the CDR3, the DNA is TGTGCCTGGAGTGGACAGGGTCCCTCCTACGAGCAGTACTTC. Translation gives CAWSGQGPSYEQYF.

This clone was found a few times. The genes are TRBV19 and TRBJ1-1; no reliable D call. The germline V gene has CDR1 LNHDA and CDR2 SQIVND (reference sequence). With 1 base removed from V and 3 bases from J, the gap between germline ends came to 9 bases. CDR3 length: 14 amino acids. CDR3 in amino acids: CASSIGQSYTEAFF. The CDR3 DNA is TGTGCCAGTAGTATAGGGCAGTCGTACACTGAAGCTTTCTTT.

V and J are TRBV5-1 and TRBJ2-7; 9 positions match TRBD2. In germline, CDR1 is SGHRS, CDR2 YFSETQ. J gave up 0 bases and V 4 bases, and 11 bases lay outside the gene matches. The CDR3 extends over 17 amino acids. The CDR3 sequence is CASSHGLANRPSYEQYF. CDR3 DNA sequence: TGCGCCAGCAGCCACGGACTAGCGAACCGTCCCTCCTACGAGCAGTACTTC.

This clone appeared a few times. The chain is built from TRBV6-5 and TRBJ1-1; 10 bases agree with TRBD1. The CDR3 is made up of 13 amino acids. Germline trimming cut 5 bases from V and 4 bases from J; bases unmatched to any gene: 1. Germline V gene data show CDR1 as MNHEY and CDR2 as SVGAGI. CDR3 bases: TGTGCCAGCAGTCGGACAGGGGGCACTGAAGCTTTCTTT. Translation gives CASSRTGGTEAFF.

V gene TRBV7-6 combines with J gene TRBJ2-7; TRBD1 agrees at 7 bases. J gave up 5 bases and V 2 bases, and 3 bases lay outside the gene matches. CDR1 is SGHVS, CDR2 FNYEAQ, per germline. This CDR3 has 13 residues. Written as DNA, the CDR3 is TGTGCCAGCAGCTTAACAGGGGTCGACGAGCAGTACTTC. This gives the protein CASSLTGVDEQYF.

The chain links TRBV28 to TRBJ2-7; a possible D gene is TRBD1 (5 bases). The CDR3 spans 17 residues. In germline, CDR1 is MDHEN, CDR2 SYDVKM. V was trimmed by 2 bases and J by 6 bases, leaving 23 bases between them. CDR3 coding DNA: TGTGCCAGCAGTTTAATCGCGGAATCCCAAATAAGGGGCGAGCAGTACTTC. Amino acid sequence: CASSLIAESQIRGEQYF. Full variable domain (rest looked up from reference TRBV28 and TRBJ2-7): DVKVTQSSRYLVKRTGEKVFLECVQDMDHENMFWYRQDPGLGLRLIYFSYDVKMKEKGDIPEGYSVSREKKERFSLILESASTNQTSMYLCASSLIAESQIRGEQYFGPGTRLTVT.

The chain has TRBV6-6 and TRBJ1-5, with D hard to call. This CDR3 has 15 residues. Germline V gene lookup returns CDR1 MNHNY and CDR2 SVGAGI (reference sequence). Trimming took 1 base from V and 0 from J, leaving 7 bases between them. The CDR3 coding sequence is TGTGCCAGCAGTTACTGGCAGGTTAGCAATCAGCCCCAGCATTTT. Residues: CASSYWQVSNQPQHF.

This clone appeared a single time. This chain connects TRBV30 to TRBJ1-4, with D possibly matching TRBD1 (5 bases). The germline V gene has CDR1 GTSNPN and CDR2 SVGIG (reference sequence). Trimming left V 2 bases short and J 8 bases short, with 18 bases between. CDR3 length: 15 residues. CDR3 amino acids: CAWSPLSGIREKLFF. DNA of the CDR3: TGTGCCTGGAGTCCCTTATCAGGGATCCGGGAAAAACTGTTTTTT.

The rearrangement uses TRBV7-8 and TRBJ2-3; 7 bases are shared with TRBD2. The CDR3 has 17 amino acids. Looked up from germline, CDR1 is SGHVS and CDR2 is FQNEAQ. The ends lost 5 bases at V and 0 bases at J; junction bases unmatched: 11. The CDR3 DNA sequence: TGTGCCAGCAGCCCTCCGGGACTACCATCTAGCACAGATACGCAGTATTTT. The encoded protein is CASSPPGLPSSTDTQYF.

The chain combines TRBV5-1 with TRBJ2-7; 10 bases agree with TRBD1. This CDR3 spans 14 amino acids. CDR1 is SGHRS and CDR2 is YFSETQ in the germline V gene. V gave up 2 bases and J gave up 7 bases; unmatched junction bases: 6. The CDR3 bases are TGCGCCAGCAGCTTCGGGACAGGGGCAGGGGAGCAGTACTTC. Its protein product is CASSFGTGAGEQYF.

The V and J genes are TRBV10-3 and TRBJ2-3, with a possible D match to TRBD1 (6 bases). Trimming stripped 3 bases from V and 3 bases from J, with 13 bases between. Germline assignment: CDR1 ENHRY and CDR2 SYGVKD. The CDR3 covers 15 residues. The chain's CDR3 is CAISDRQVGTDTQYF. CDR3 nucleotide sequence: TGTGCCATCAGTGATAGACAGGTTGGGACAGATACGCAGTATTTT.

V usage is TRBV13 and J usage is TRBJ1-1, with 7 bases aligning to TRBD1. With V trimmed by 5 bases and J by 2 bases, 5 bases remained unmatched. This CDR3 contains 14 residues. From germline, CDR1 is PRHDT and CDR2 FYEKMQ (reference sequence). CDR3 DNA sequence: TGTGCCAGCAGCCCTCGACAGGGTAACACTGAAGCTTTCTTT. Its protein is CASSPRQGNTEAFF.

The chain links TRBV18 to TRBJ2-3; maybe TRBD2 (5 bases). Trimming cost V 2 bases and J 4 bases, with 13 bases left between them. The germline gives CDR1 KGHSH, CDR2 LQKENI. The CDR3 has 15 amino acids. The CDR3 nucleotides read TGTGCCAGCTCACCAAGGTCCCCGAGGGCAGATACGCAGTATTTT. As protein: CASSPRSPRADTQYF. Full variable domain (outside the CDR3, taken from reference TRBV18 and TRBJ2-3): NAGVMQNPRHLVRRRGQEARLRCSPMKGHSHVYWYRQLPEEGLKFMVYLQKENIIDESGMPKERFSAEFPKEGPSILRIQQVVRGDSAAYFCASSPRSPRADTQYFGPGTRLTVL.